The 17 T cell receptor beta chains below were found in one sample sequenced in a study of cytomegalovirus exposure and HLA in healthy donors. A multiplex PCR was run with 60 Vbeta primers and 13 Jbeta primers. Generated by immunoSEQ multiplex PCR, the TCRdb table keeps only in-frame clones and is missing some. The sample has about 160,000 clones, approximately 80% seen once. Source material: PBMCs. These receptor sequences come from a woman between 25 and 40 years old in good health and CMV-seropositive.

The chain uses TRBV19 and TRBJ1-6, with TRBD1 identical over 7 bases. The CDR3 is 15 amino acids. V gave up 7 bases and J gave up 0 bases; unmatched junction bases: 3. The germline gives CDR1 LNHDA, CDR2 SQIVND (reference sequence). Written as DNA, the CDR3 is TGTGCCAGTAATTGGGACAGCTCCTATAATTCACCCCTCCACTTT. Encoded protein: CASNWDSSYNSPLHF. The variable domain in full, completed from reference TRBV19 and TRBJ1-6, reads DGGITQSPKYLFRKEGQNVTLSCEQNLNHDAMYWYRQDPGQGLRLIYYSQIVNDFQKGDIAEGYSVSREKKESFPLTVTSAQKNPTAFYLCASNWDSSYNSPLHFGNGTRLTVT.

The chain joins TRBV7-3 to TRBJ2-3, with 14 bases identical to TRBD2. The germline gives CDR1 SGHTA, CDR2 FQGTGA. There are 17 residues in the CDR3. J lost 3 bases, V lost 5 bases, and 7 bases had no gene match. The CDR3 DNA reads TGTGCCAGCAGCACCCGACTAGCGGGGGGGACGACAGATACGCAGTATTTT. Amino acids: CASSTRLAGGTTDTQYF.

V usage is TRBV9 and J usage is TRBJ1-2; D unclear. V lost 0 bases and J 3 bases, leaving 9 bases between the germline ends. This CDR3 has 14 residues. CDR1 is SGDLS and CDR2 is YYNGEE in the germline V gene. The CDR3 is CASSVVLPDYGYTF. The CDR3, as DNA: TGTGCCAGCAGCGTAGTACTCCCTGACTATGGCTACACCTTC.

The chain carries TRBV5-4 and TRBJ1-1, with D possibly being TRBD1 (6 bases). The germline gives CDR1 SGHNT, CDR2 YYREEE (reference sequence). The CDR3 has 15 residues. The germline V and J ends were trimmed by 1 base and 5 bases, with 15 bases remaining between them. The CDR3: CASSLFPRGGTEAFF. DNA of the CDR3: TGTGCCAGCAGCTTGTTCCCCAGGGGCGGTACTGAAGCTTTCTTT.

The chain links TRBV18 to TRBJ1-1; unclear D gene. Trimming left V 3 bases short and J 5 bases short, with 16 bases between. The CDR3 covers 15 residues. Per germline, CDR1 KGHSH and CDR2 LQKENI. CDR3 nucleotide sequence: TGTGCCAGCTCACCTAATGTCCGGGGTATGACTGAAGCTTTCTTT. Protein: CASSPNVRGMTEAFF.

J is TRBJ2-7 and V is TRBV2; 7 positions agree with TRBD1. The V segment lost 6 bases and the J segment 1 base; nucleotides outside the gene matches: 6. This CDR3 region has 14 residues. Per germline, CDR1 SNHLY and CDR2 FYNNEI. The CDR3 loop reads CASRFQTGSYEQYF. The CDR3 nucleotides are TGTGCCAGCAGATTCCAGACAGGGTCCTACGAGCAGTACTTC.

This clone was recorded a few times. This chain uses TRBV4-3 with TRBJ2-1, with TRBD1 as a possible D gene (6 bases). Germline assignment: CDR1 LGHNA and CDR2 YSLEER. The CDR3 runs 19 residues. With 1 base removed from V and 11 bases from J, the gap between germline ends came to 30 bases. The CDR3 DNA reads TGCGCCAGCAGCCAAGGAATCATATGGAGACAGGAACCCCAAGACAAGCAGTTCTTC. Translated, it gives CASSQGIIWRQEPQDKQFF.

The chain combines TRBV4-2 with TRBJ1-1; 7 positions agree with TRBD1. Losses at the gene ends were 0 bases for V and 5 bases for J; bases not matched to a gene: 6. CDR1 and CDR2 (germline): LGHNA, YNFKEQ. The length of the CDR3 is 15 residues. In DNA form, the CDR3 reads TGTGCCAGCAGCCAAGACAGGGGGTACGAGACTGAAGCTTTCTTT. Protein sequence: CASSQDRGYETEAFF.

This clone was seen only once. The rearrangement joins TRBV4-2 to TRBJ1-2, with a possible D match to TRBD1 (5 bases). Germline CDR1 reads LGHNA; CDR2 reads YNFKEQ. With 0 bases removed from V and 1 base from J, the gap between germline ends came to 12 bases. The CDR3 consists of 16 residues. The chain's CDR3 is CASSQEGEGGNYGYTF. CDR3 coding DNA: TGTGCCAGCAGCCAAGAGGGGGAGGGAGGTAACTATGGCTACACCTTC.

This clone showed up just a few times. The chain links TRBV29-1 to TRBJ1-5; 8 bases line up with TRBD1. The CDR3 extends over 13 amino acids. The junction had 5 bases not matched to a gene; V was cut back by 6 bases and J by 4 bases. From germline, CDR1 is SQVTM and CDR2 ANQGSEA. CDR3 sequence (DNA): TGCAGCGTGCAGGACAGGGAGAATCAGCCCCAGCATTTT. This encodes CSVQDRENQPQHF.

The chain is built from TRBV5-1 and TRBJ2-3; 8 bases align to TRBD2. The V gene end was trimmed by 0 bases and the J gene end by 6 bases; junction bases not matched to a gene: 3. Germline V lookup: CDR1 SGHRS, CDR2 YFSETQ. The CDR3 is 14 residues long. The CDR3 here is CASSLAGTSDTQYF. The CDR3 coding sequence is TGCGCCAGCAGCTTGGCCGGGACTAGTGATACGCAGTATTTT.

CDR3 protein: CAISKEGGFRAASGVGEQFF. CDR3 in DNA: TGTGCCATCTCTAAAGAGGGGGGTTTCCGGGCAGCTAGCGGGGTAGGTGAGCAGTTCTTC. The chain is built from TRBV10-3 and TRBJ2-1; 9 nucleotides line up with TRBD2. V shed 8 bases, J shed 9 bases, and the junction held 29 bases outside the gene matches. Germline CDR1 ENHRY, CDR2 SYGVKD. This CDR3 comprises 20 residues.

The sample holds a few counts of this clone. V usage is TRBV15 and J usage is TRBJ1-1, with 7 nucleotides matching TRBD1. Germline CDR1 LNHNV, CDR2 YYDKDF (reference sequence). CDR3 length: 15 residues. The trim removed 0 bases at V and 5 bases at J, leaving 6 bases unmatched. Here the CDR3 DNA reads TGTGCCACCAGCAGAGATCCAGGGGGACTGACTGAAGCTTTCTTT. It specifies CATSRDPGGLTEAFF.

The chain carries TRBV4-2 and TRBJ2-2, with a possible D match to TRBD1 (5 bases). CDR3 length: 14 residues. Trimming stripped 3 bases from V and 7 bases from J, with 12 bases between. Germline loops: CDR1 LGHNA, CDR2 YNFKEQ. CDR3 loop: CASSHPTGYGELFF. The CDR3 DNA is TGTGCCAGCAGCCACCCTACAGGTTACGGGGAGCTGTTTTTT.

The rearrangement links TRBV5-1 to TRBJ1-4; D gene unclear. The length of the CDR3 is 14 residues. CDR1 is SGHRS and CDR2 is YFSETQ in the germline V gene. V was trimmed by 3 bases and J by 3 bases, leaving 9 bases between them. In DNA, the CDR3 is TGCGCCAGCAGCTCCGACGGGTCTAATGAAAAACTGTTTTTT. Translating gives CASSSDGSNEKLFF.

The rearrangement joins TRBV7-2 to TRBJ2-1; perhaps TRBD1 as D (5 bases). The length of the CDR3 is 13 residues. CDR1 is SGHTA and CDR2 is FQGNSA in the germline V gene. V was clipped by 5 bases and J by 7 bases, with 12 bases between them. DNA for the CDR3: TGTGCCAGCAGCCGCCCAGGGTGGAATGAGCAGTTCTTC. Amino acids: CASSRPGWNEQFF.

V usage is TRBV5-5 and J usage is TRBJ2-3, with unresolved D. This CDR3 comprises 13 residues. Trimming cost V 0 bases and J 4 bases, with 6 bases left between them. Germline-derived CDR1 and CDR2 are SGHKS and YYEKEE (reference sequence). CDR3 amino acids: CASSLVFADTQYF. The CDR3 nucleotides are TGTGCCAGCAGCTTGGTATTCGCAGATACGCAGTATTTT.